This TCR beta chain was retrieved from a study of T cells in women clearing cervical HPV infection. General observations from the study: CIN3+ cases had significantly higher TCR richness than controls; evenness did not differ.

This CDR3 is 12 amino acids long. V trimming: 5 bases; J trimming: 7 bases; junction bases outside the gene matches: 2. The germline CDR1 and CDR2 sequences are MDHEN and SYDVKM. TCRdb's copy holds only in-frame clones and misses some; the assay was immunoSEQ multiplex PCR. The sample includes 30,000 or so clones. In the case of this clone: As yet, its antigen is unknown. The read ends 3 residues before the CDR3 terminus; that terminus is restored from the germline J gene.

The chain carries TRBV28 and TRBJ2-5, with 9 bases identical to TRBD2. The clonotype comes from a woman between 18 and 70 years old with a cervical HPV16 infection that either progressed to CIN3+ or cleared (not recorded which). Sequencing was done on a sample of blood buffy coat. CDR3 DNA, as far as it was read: TGTGCCAGCAGTAGACTAGCGGTGACC. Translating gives CASSRLAVT. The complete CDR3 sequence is CASSRLAVTQYF.